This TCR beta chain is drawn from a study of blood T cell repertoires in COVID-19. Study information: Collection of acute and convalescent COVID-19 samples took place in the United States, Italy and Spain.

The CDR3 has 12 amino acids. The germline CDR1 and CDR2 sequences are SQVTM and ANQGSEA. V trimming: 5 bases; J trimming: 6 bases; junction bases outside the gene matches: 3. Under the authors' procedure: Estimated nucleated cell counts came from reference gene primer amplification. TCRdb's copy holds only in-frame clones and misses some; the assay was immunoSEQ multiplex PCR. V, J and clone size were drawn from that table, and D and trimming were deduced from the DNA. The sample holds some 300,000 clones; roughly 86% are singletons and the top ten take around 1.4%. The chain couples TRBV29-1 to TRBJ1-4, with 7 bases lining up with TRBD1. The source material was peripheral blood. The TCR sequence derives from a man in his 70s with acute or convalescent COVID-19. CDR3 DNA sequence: TGCAGCGTTTATCAGGGGGATGAAAAACTGTTTTTT. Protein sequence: CSVYQGDEKLFF.